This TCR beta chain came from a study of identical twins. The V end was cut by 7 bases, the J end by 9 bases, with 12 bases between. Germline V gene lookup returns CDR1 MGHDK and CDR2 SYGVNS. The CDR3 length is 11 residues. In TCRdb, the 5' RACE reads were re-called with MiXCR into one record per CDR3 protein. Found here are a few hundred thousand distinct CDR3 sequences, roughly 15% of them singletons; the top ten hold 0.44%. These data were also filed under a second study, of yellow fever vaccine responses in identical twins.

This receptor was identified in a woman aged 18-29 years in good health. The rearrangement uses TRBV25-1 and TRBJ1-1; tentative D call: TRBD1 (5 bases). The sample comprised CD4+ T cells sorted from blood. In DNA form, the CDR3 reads TGTGCCAGCATCACCCTGGGGCAAGCTTTCTTT. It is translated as CASITLGQAFF.